Included here is one T cell receptor (beta chain) sequence, with context. In the source study's methods: The authors estimated nucleated cell counts from reference gene primer amplification. Produced via immunoSEQ multiplex PCR; TCRdb's table is partial and in-frame only. The V and J calls and the clone size are those of that table, but D and trimming were determined from the DNA. This table holds 97,000 or so clones, 90% found once. This record comes from a study of blood T cell repertoires in COVID-19. Study summary: Some COVID-19 samples were acute and others convalescent; all came from the United States, Italy and Spain. Sources were T cells, B-cell-depleted T cells, or PBMCs; the material itself was cDNA or gDNA.

The CDR3 extends over 14 amino acids. Germline CDR1 reads SGHRS; CDR2 reads YFSETQ. Trimming shortened V by 3 bases and J by 0 bases, and 8 bases separated the two germline ends. The gene calls are TRBV5-1 and TRBJ2-3; possible D gene TRBD2, 5 bases. This clonotype originated in a man aged 50 to 60 with acute or convalescent COVID-19. The sequencing sample was made of peripheral blood. Here the CDR3 reads CASSSRTSTDTQYF. The CDR3 coding sequence is TGCGCCAGCAGCTCCAGGACTAGCACAGATACGCAGTATTTT.